This TCR beta chain was identified during a study of blood T cells in healthy people across ages. The CDR3 runs 12 residues. Germline V gene lookup returns CDR1 LGHDT and CDR2 YNNKEL (reference sequence). Combining a sample-barcoded 5' primer with a J-beta primer mix, a second PCR ran for roughly 7 to 11 cycles. TCRdb reanalysed the 5' RACE reads using MiXCR and keeps one entry per CDR3 protein. The data hold hundreds of thousands of distinct CDR3 sequences, with 20% to 25% observed a single time. These sequences were also reported in another study, on T cells of mothers and their children. As that study records: Using the M1S primer, the second PCR added sample barcodes along with 2-4 random nucleotides.

The receptor comes from a boy aged 5-17 years in good health. Sequenced material: blood. The chain employs TRBV3-1 and TRBJ2-5, with D hard to call. The J call is uncertain, as TRBJ2-1 better fits the DNA end. CDR3 sequence: CASSPAHTEQFF. The CDR3 region has the DNA TGTGCCAGCAGCCCCGCCCACACTGAGCAGTTCTTC.